The 32 T cell receptor beta chains below come from one sample, sequenced in a study of regulatory T cells in long-lasting Graves disease. Time point noted: newly diagnosed GD, antithyroid drugs for less than 3 months. Researchers made the TCR library from RNA that was extracted from PBMCs. The authors built TCR beta libraries using iRepertoire HTBI primers and Arm-PCR of CDR3 regions. TCRdb re-derived calls from the multiplex PCR reads in MiXCR, one entry per CDR3 protein. This table has approximately 400,000 distinct CDR3 sequences, under 15% appearing once. The same data also went into a second study, on T cells in Graves' hyperthyroidism and ophthalmopathy.

Sequencing used peripheral blood mononuclear cells (PBMCs), obtained at new diagnosis, from a patient treated with antithyroid drugs. The receptor source for this set is a woman in her 30s with Graves disease.

The table lists this clonotype with a few counts. This sequence joins TRBV6-1 and TRBJ2-7; the match to TRBD1 covers 7 bases. Germline V gives CDR1 MNHNS, CDR2 SASEGT. The CDR3 totals 17 residues. The junction had 17 bases not matched to a gene; V was cut back by 6 bases and J by 3 bases. The CDR3 here is CASRGLEMKGQNYEQYF. As DNA, the CDR3 is TGTGCCAGCAGGGGCTTAGAAATGAAGGGACAGAACTACGAGCAGTACTTC.

This clonotype was seen repeatedly, ten times or more. The CDR3 DNA sequence: TGTGCCTGGAGTGACGGCAATGAGCAGTTCTTC. This sequence encodes CAWSDGNEQFF. This chain links TRBV30 with TRBJ2-1; D gene ambiguous. This CDR3 has 11 amino acids. CDR1 is GTSNPN and CDR2 is SVGIG in the germline V gene (reference sequence). The ends were cut back, 1 base at V and 6 bases at J, with 4 bases in the middle.

This rearrangement joins TRBV19 to TRBJ2-7; D not certain. This CDR3 spans 13 amino acids. Trimming removed 5 bases from V and 3 bases from J, with 11 bases in between. Germline assignment: CDR1 LNHDA and CDR2 SQIVND (reference sequence). CDR3 in DNA: TGTGCCAGTAGTTCGCGACTTGACTACGAGCAGTACTTC. It yields the protein CASSSRLDYEQYF.

In this sample, this clonotype turned up a few times. The chain combines TRBV7-9 with TRBJ2-3; 8 nucleotides match TRBD1. The germline V gene has CDR1 SEHNR and CDR2 FQNEAQ (reference sequence). V was clipped by 6 bases and J by 3 bases; unmatched bases: 11. The CDR3 is 16 amino acids. The CDR3 protein is CASRLSRTGLTDTQYF. The CDR3 nucleotides are TGTGCCAGCAGATTGAGCCGGACAGGGTTAACAGATACGCAGTATTTT.

Comments on this clonotype: This could be a read error, since a much larger clone is one nucleotide away. The chain recombines TRBV10-3 with TRBJ2-1; D might be TRBD1 (6 bases). Germline-derived CDR1 and CDR2 are ENHRY and SYGVKD. The germline V and J ends were trimmed by 6 bases and 8 bases, with 17 bases remaining between them. The CDR3 loop spans 14 amino acids. In nucleotides, the CDR3 is TGTGCCATCAGCCCGGGACCAGGGGAGTATGAGCAGTTCTTC. Translated: CAISPGPGEYEQFF.

As concerns this clonotype: This sequence may be a read error, since a much larger clone differs from it by one base. This chain connects TRBV11-2 to TRBJ1-5, with D unresolved. The CDR3 is 13 amino acids. Looked up from germline, CDR1 is SGHAT and CDR2 is FQNNGV. CDR3 nucleotides: TGTGCCAGCGGCTTACTCGCTAAACAGCCCCAGCATTTT. Amino acids: CASGLLAKQPQHF.

Ten or more counts support this clonotype. The V and J genes are TRBV7-9 and TRBJ1-5, with D tentatively TRBD1 (6 bases). Per germline, CDR1 SEHNR and CDR2 FQNEAQ (reference sequence). V was cut by 5 bases and J by 4 bases, with 24 bases left in between. The CDR3 is 18 amino acids. The CDR3, as DNA: TGTGCCAGCAGCCGAGGCGGGGGCGTTCCCCCCGTAAATCAGCCCCAGCATTTT. Amino acids: CASSRGGGVPPVNQPQHF.

This clonotype was detected only a few times. The chain uses TRBV12-3 or TRBV12-4 and TRBJ2-5; possible D gene TRBD1, 8 bases. The germline V and J ends were trimmed by 5 bases and 7 bases, with 14 bases remaining between them. CDR3 length: 13 amino acids. The CDR3 loop is CASSPGGGGTQYF. CDR3 in DNA: TGTGCCAGCAGTCCAGGGGGCGGGGGGACCCAGTACTTC.

The chain uses TRBV28 and TRBJ1-4; weak D call: TRBD1 (5 bases). Germline-derived CDR1 and CDR2 are MDHEN and SYDVKM. The CDR3 length is 15 residues. V lost 6 bases, J lost 8 bases, and 19 bases lay in between. This CDR3 is CASRLGGPAGEKLFF. The CDR3 bases are TGTGCCAGCAGACTGGGGGGACCCGCCGGCGAAAAACTGTTTTTT.

The chain joins TRBV19 to TRBJ2-3; 10 bases line up with TRBD2. The V and J ends lost 8 bases and 3 bases, in that order; junction bases with no gene match: 8. The CDR3 is made up of 15 amino acids. CDR1 is LNHDA and CDR2 is SQIVND in the germline V gene (reference sequence). The CDR3 region has the DNA TGTGCCAGTTCGAGCCTAGCGGGAGCAACAGATACGCAGTATTTT. Protein: CASSSLAGATDTQYF.

The V gene is TRBV19, the J gene TRBJ2-1, with 13 bases aligning to TRBD2. V lost 11 bases and J lost 6; bases outside the gene matches: 10. Looked up from germline, CDR1 is LNHDA and CDR2 is SQIVND (reference sequence). The CDR3 consists of 15 residues. The CDR3 bases are TGTGCCGTCAGGGGGGGACTAGCGGGATCCAATGAGCAGTTCTTC. This encodes CAVRGGLAGSNEQFF. The full variable domain, completed using reference TRBV19 and TRBJ2-1, is DGGITQSPKYLFRKEGQNVTLSCEQNLNHDAMYWYRQDPGQGLRLIYYSQIVNDFQKGDIAEGYSVSREKKESFPLTVTSAQKNPTAFYLCAVRGGLAGSNEQFFGPGTRLTVL.

This clonotype was detected only a few times. This chain uses TRBV30 with TRBJ1-3, with D possibly TRBD1 on 6 matching bases. There are 16 residues in the CDR3. Germline CDR1 is GTSNPN and CDR2 is SVGIG (reference sequence). Trimming took off 3 bases at V and 1 base at J, with 16 bases between the two ends. The CDR3 DNA sequence: TGTGCCTGGAGGCCCCGGGACATCGGTTCTGGAAACACCATATATTTT. Protein product: CAWRPRDIGSGNTIYF.

This chain uses TRBV14 with TRBJ2-1; D remains unclear. The CDR3 has 15 residues. The germline V gene encodes CDR1 SGHDN and CDR2 FVKESK. V was cut by 2 bases and J by 3 bases, with 11 bases left in between. CDR3: CASSQLDLNYNEQFF. In nucleotides, the CDR3 is TGTGCCAGCAGCCAACTAGATCTGAACTACAATGAGCAGTTCTTC. Combining the CDR3 with reference TRBV14 and TRBJ2-1 gives the whole variable domain EAGVTQFPSHSVIEKGQTVTLRCDPISGHDNLYWYRRVMGKEIKFLLHFVKESKQDESGMPNNRFLAERTGGTYSTLKVQPAELEDSGVYFCASSQLDLNYNEQFFGPGTRLTVL.

This clonotype occurred many times. V and J are TRBV24-1 and TRBJ2-1, with a weak D call TRBD2 (5 bases). The V gene's germline CDR1 is KGHDR and CDR2 SFDVKD. The CDR3 loop spans 15 amino acids. V was trimmed by 2 bases and J by 2 bases, leaving 9 bases between them. The DNA of the CDR3 is TGTGCCACCAGTGATTCCCGGGATCCCTACAATGAGCAGTTCTTC. It specifies CATSDSRDPYNEQFF.

This clonotype was picked up many times. The chain joins TRBV6-1 to TRBJ2-3, with 7 bases aligning to TRBD2. The junction had 7 bases not matched to a gene; V was cut back by 1 base and J by 9 bases. CDR3 length: 14 amino acids. Germline V CDR1 and CDR2: MNHNS, SASEGT. The CDR3 bases are TGTGCCAGCAGTGAAGAACGGACTAGTGGAACGCAGTATTTT. Protein product: CASSEERTSGTQYF.

The chain joins TRBV4-1 to TRBJ2-1; 7 bases match TRBD1. This CDR3 has 17 amino acids. Germline V gene data show CDR1 as MGHRA and CDR2 as YSYEKL. The V segment lost 3 bases and the J segment 1 base; nucleotides outside the gene matches: 9. In DNA form, the CDR3 reads TGCGCCAGCAGCCACGTTTTCCGGGACAGATCCTACAATGAGCAGTTCTTC. Its translation: CASSHVFRDRSYNEQFF.

This clonotype was seen a handful of times. The chain carries TRBV19 and TRBJ2-3, with unresolved D. This CDR3 comprises 17 residues. V gave up 0 bases and J gave up 1 base, with 14 bases separating them. From germline, CDR1 is LNHDA and CDR2 SQIVND (reference sequence). CDR3 region: CASSIDRGGDGTDTQYF. In nucleotides, the CDR3 is TGTGCCAGTAGTATAGATCGTGGCGGAGACGGCACAGATACGCAGTATTTT.

This clonotype was observed at least ten times. This chain uses TRBV2 with TRBJ2-3, with D tentatively TRBD2 (5 bases). The CDR3 sequence is 14 residues long. Germline V gene lookup returns CDR1 SNHLY and CDR2 FYNNEI. Trimming shortened V by 8 bases and J by 1 base, and 13 bases separated the two germline ends. The CDR3 DNA sequence: TGTGCCAGCCTTAGGCGGGCCGGCACAGATACGCAGTATTTT. It translates to CASLRRAGTDTQYF.

This clonotype was counted at least ten times. The rearrangement joins TRBV9 to TRBJ2-1, with 14 bases matching TRBD2. V lost 4 bases, J lost 4 bases, and 7 bases stayed unmatched. The V gene's germline CDR1 is SGDLS and CDR2 YYNGEE. CDR3 size: 17 residues. The CDR3 reads CASSSGTSGRGYNEQFF. As DNA, the CDR3 is TGTGCCAGCAGCTCAGGGACTAGCGGGAGAGGGTACAATGAGCAGTTCTTC.

The genes are TRBV6-1 and TRBJ2-7; tentative D call: TRBD2 (6 bases). This CDR3 is built from 14 residues. The germline V gene encodes CDR1 MNHNS and CDR2 SASEGT. V lost 7 bases, J lost 2 bases, and 15 bases lay in between. The CDR3 reads CASNQLAGPYEQYF. In DNA, the CDR3 is TGTGCCAGCAACCAACTTGCGGGGCCCTACGAGCAGTACTTC.

Concerning this clonotype: A read error is possible here, since a much larger clone lies one base away. This rearrangement joins TRBV7-8 to TRBJ1-3; no firm D call. Germline V gives CDR1 SGHVS, CDR2 FQNEAQ. The CDR3 contains 12 residues. Trimming shortened V by 4 bases and J by 8 bases, and 9 bases separated the two germline ends. The CDR3 reads CASSSNRDTIYF. DNA for the CDR3: TGTGCCAGCAGCTCAAATAGGGACACCATATATTTT.

This clonotype was picked up many times. The CDR3 sequence is CASSSSPGQGYEQYF. The DNA of the CDR3 is TGTGCCAGCAGCTCATCCCCGGGTCAGGGCTACGAGCAGTACTTC. J is TRBJ2-7 and V is TRBV5-4; a weak D match, TRBD1 (5 bases). This CDR3 has 15 amino acids. The V end lost 3 bases, the J end lost 3 bases, and 16 bases lay between the germline ends. Germline CDR1 reads SGHNT; CDR2 reads YYREEE (reference sequence). Filled out from reference TRBV5-4 and TRBJ2-7, the complete variable domain reads ETGVTQSPTHLIKTRGQQVTLRCSSQSGHNTVSWYQQALGQGPQFIFQYYREEENGRGNFPPRFSGLQFPNYSSELNVNALELDDSALYLCASSSSPGQGYEQYFGPGTRLTVT.

In the case of this clonotype: This may arise from a read error, as a much more abundant clone is one base away. V and J are TRBV6-1 and TRBJ2-3; D is perhaps TRBD2 (5 bases). The germline V gene has CDR1 MNHNS and CDR2 SASEGT. Trimming left V 8 bases short and J 4 bases short, with 16 bases between. This CDR3 spans 14 amino acids. This CDR3 reads CASGRPTAADTQYF. The CDR3 DNA reads TGTGCCAGCGGTAGACCCACAGCGGCAGATACGCAGTATTTT.

Many counts were recorded for this clonotype. The V and J genes are TRBV24-1 and TRBJ1-2, with 11 nucleotides matching TRBD1. CDR1 is KGHDR and CDR2 is SFDVKD in the germline V gene. V lost 4 bases, J lost 7 bases, and 10 bases stayed unmatched. The CDR3 is 16 residues long. The CDR3 spells CATSDPGQGALSGYTF. For the CDR3, the DNA is TGTGCCACCAGTGACCCAGGACAGGGGGCGCTGTCTGGCTACACCTTC.

This rearrangement joins TRBV27 to TRBJ1-6, with 7 bases matching TRBD1. The CDR3 is 16 residues long. Germline CDR1 MNHEY, CDR2 SMNVEV (reference sequence). The J segment lost 2 bases and the V segment lost 5 bases, leaving 6 bases of the junction unmatched. In nucleotides, the CDR3 is TGTGCCAGCAGTCTCGCCGGGACAGCCTATAATTCACCCCTCCACTTT. Amino acids: CASSLAGTAYNSPLHF.

This clonotype was picked up many times. The V call is TRBV27, the J call TRBJ2-4; D gene ambiguous. The CDR3 is made up of 18 amino acids. The V gene lost 2 bases and the J gene lost 5 bases, with 22 bases spanning the gap. CDR1 and CDR2 from the germline V gene are MNHEY and SMNVEV (reference sequence). CDR3 region: CASSLSATSGPLENIQYF. The CDR3 DNA reads as TGTGCCAGCAGTTTAAGCGCCACGTCCGGGCCCCTCGAAAACATTCAGTACTTC.

This clonotype was counted many times. V is TRBV27 and J is TRBJ1-6; D remains ambiguous. Trimming removed 3 bases from V and 7 bases from J, with 4 bases in between. The CDR3 consists of 12 residues. Germline V gene lookup returns CDR1 MNHEY and CDR2 SMNVEV (reference sequence). CDR3 region: CASSFQNSPLHF. The CDR3, as DNA: TGTGCCAGCAGTTTCCAAAATTCACCCCTCCACTTT.

The chain is built from TRBV12-3 or TRBV12-4 and TRBJ2-3; TRBD1 is a possible D gene (6 bases). With 6 bases removed from V and 5 bases from J, the gap between germline ends came to 12 bases. CDR3 length: 13 residues. The CDR3 region has the DNA TGTGCCAGCAGCCCTCCAGGGGAAGATACGCAGTATTTT. This translates into CASSPPGEDTQYF.

This chain connects TRBV7-9 to TRBJ1-2, with 11 bases that match TRBD1. The ends lost 1 base at V and 1 base at J; junction bases unmatched: 5. Germline V gene sequence: CDR1 SEHNR, CDR2 FQNEAQ (reference sequence). The CDR3 covers 17 residues. CDR3: CASSLVQDRGHNYGYTF. CDR3 in DNA: TGTGCCAGCAGCTTAGTTCAGGACAGGGGGCATAACTATGGCTACACCTTC.

This clonotype was seen many times. The chain couples TRBV7-3 to TRBJ2-7; D tentatively reads TRBD1 or TRBD2 (5 bases each). This CDR3 contains 16 residues. V was pared by 5 bases and J by 6 bases, with 23 bases between. Germline CDR1 is SGHTA and CDR2 is FQGTGA. The CDR3 coding sequence is TGTGCCAGCAGCCCCCGGTCGTCAAAAGGGACGGGCGAGCAGTACTTC. Its translation: CASSPRSSKGTGEQYF.

The rearrangement joins TRBV27 to TRBJ2-1; 13 bases are a match to TRBD2. The CDR3 is 16 residues long. CDR1 MNHEY and CDR2 SMNVEV come from the germline V gene (reference sequence). Unmatched junction bases numbered 12, after V lost 7 bases and J lost 9 bases. The CDR3 DNA reads TGTGCCAGCAACGGACTAGCGGGAGCTCCTCTTACTGAGCAGTTCTTC. Translation: CASNGLAGAPLTEQFF.

In its sample, this clonotype was seen a few times. This chain links TRBV19 with TRBJ2-2, with no clear D. V was cut by 4 bases and J by 6 bases, with 9 bases left in between. Germline CDR1 is LNHDA and CDR2 is SQIVND (reference sequence). There are 13 residues in the CDR3. The CDR3 here is CASSTLPAGELFF. The CDR3 DNA reads TGTGCCAGTAGTACTCTCCCAGCCGGGGAGCTGTTTTTT.